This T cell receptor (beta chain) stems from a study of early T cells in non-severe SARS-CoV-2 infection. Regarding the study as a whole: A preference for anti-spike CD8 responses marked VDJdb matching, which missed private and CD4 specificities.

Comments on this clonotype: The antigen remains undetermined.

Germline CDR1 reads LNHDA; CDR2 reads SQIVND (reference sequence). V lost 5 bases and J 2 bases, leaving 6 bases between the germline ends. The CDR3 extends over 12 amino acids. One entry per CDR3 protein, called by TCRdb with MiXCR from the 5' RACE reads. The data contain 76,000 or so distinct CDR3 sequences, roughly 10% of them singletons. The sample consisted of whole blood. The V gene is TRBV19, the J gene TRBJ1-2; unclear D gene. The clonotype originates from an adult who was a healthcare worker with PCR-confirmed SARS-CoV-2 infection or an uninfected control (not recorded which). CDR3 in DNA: TGTGCCAGTAGTGTCCTAAACTATGGCTACACCTTC. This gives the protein CASSVLNYGYTF.